This TCR beta chain was captured in a study of blood T cell repertoires in COVID-19. Study in general: Sample material is recorded as cDNA or gDNA derived from T cells, B-cell-depleted T cells, or PBMCs.

The length of the CDR3 is 15 residues. The J segment lost 8 bases and the V segment lost 7 bases, leaving 13 bases of the junction unmatched. The V gene's germline CDR1 is SNHLY and CDR2 FYNNEI. Original data processing: Amplified reference gene primers provided the basis for estimating nucleated cell counts. TCRdb keeps only in-frame clones here, not all; method: immunoSEQ multiplex PCR. From that table come the V and J calls and clone size; the DNA was used to work out D and trimming. The sample has fewer than 200,000 clones, around four fifths seen once. Source material: peripheral blood. The source of this sequence is a man aged 70-80 years with active or convalescent COVID-19. The V gene is TRBV2, the J gene TRBJ1-4, with TRBD1 matching 7 bases. The CDR3 region has the DNA TGTGCCAGCAATTTGCAAGGGGGCTGGGACGAAAAACTGTTTTTT. Translating it yields CASNLQGGWDEKLFF.